This T cell receptor (beta chain) came from a study of low-dose radiotherapy and immunotherapy resistance in tumors (dated by TCRdb to between 2021 and 2023). General notes on the study: Patients in Cohort 1 were given 0.5 Gy per fraction every 2 weeks, and the prescribed total PTV dose was 6.5 Gy. Cohort 2 received 1 Gy per fraction every two weeks, with a total of 13 Gy over 26 weeks. Cyclophosphamide 200 mg/m2 was administered intravenously every two weeks, one day before each radiation and immunotherapy administration. Eight patients were included in the translational analysis: three from the first dose cohort and the first five from the second dose cohort. Starting on cycle 1 day 1, patients took 300 mg of aspirin by mouth once daily for four cycles. Nivolumab was administered intravenously as a 240 mg flat dose every two weeks, and ipilimumab was administered intravenously at 1 mg/kg every six weeks. The trial did not randomize participants into treatment groups.

Sequencing took place on an Illumina HiSeq 2500. First-strand cDNA was synthesized with Superscript III and a set of TRAV- and TRBV-specific primers, covering both TCRalpha and TCRbeta chains. An approximately 18-cycle PCR with Phusion amplified the TCRs, pairing a constant-region primer with the adapter that was attached to the V primers. Isolated mRNA was amplified with the MessageAmp II aRNA Amplification Kit, using a roughly 15-hour in vitro transcription at 37°C. mRNA for TCR sequencing was isolated with the Dynabeads mRNA DIRECT Purification Kit. Indexed Illumina adapters were added in a second roughly 25-cycle Phusion PCR, and the resulting products were purified with AMPure XP beads. The study's own analysis went as follows. Custom Perl scripts were used to pool TCR sequences that encoded the same protein, to remove out-of-frame sequences, and to calculate the abundance of each clonotype. Any TCR sequence backed by just one read was left out of the analysis. Among the metrics used to describe the repertoires were Shannon entropy, Gini index, clonality, richness, and the frequency of TCRs shared between repertoires. The raw public data were reprocessed by TCRdb itself: fastp quality trimming at Q25, MiXCR clonotype calling, in-frame beta chains only. When rows share a CDR3 protein, they turn into one entry using the most common DNA and genes. TCRdb's processing, not the authors' own work, is the source of the V and J calls. In all, the sample holds 60,000 or so distinct CDR3 sequences, and about 23% of those were seen once. 6.5% to 7% of the sample rests with the top ten.

Looking up the germline V gene yields CDR1 ENHRY and CDR2 SYGVKD. From its cysteine to its phenylalanine, the CDR3 spans 11 amino acids. Just the 33-base CDR3 DNA is kept, in frame starting at base 1. The germline ends are 9 bases apart after V is trimmed by 6 bases and J by 6 bases. The time point tag for this specimen amounts to: after trial treatment. In the paper's terms, the treatment or condition label means: LDRT plus nivolumab, ipilimumab, low-dose cyclophosphamide and aspirin (RACIN trial). Donors were enrolled in RACIN, a single-arm phase I dose-escalation trial combining nivolumab, ipilimumab, aspirin, low-dose cyclophosphamide and low-dose radiotherapy. Eligible patients had advanced, TIL-negative solid tumors. In its sample, this clonotype was seen many times. Its antigen remains undetermined. No base qualities exist here, and no much larger clone lies one base off it.

The receptor's source is a male donor with prostate cancer. Sample: PBMCs, taken after low-dose radiotherapy plus immunotherapy. The V gene is TRBV10-3 and the J gene is TRBJ2-7; the D gene assignment is ambiguous. The CDR3: CAIRKDREQYF. The sequenced DNA: TGTGCCATCAGGAAGGACCGCGAGCAGTACTTC.